This T cell receptor (beta chain) was observed in a study of OX40 agonist ivuxolimab in advanced cancers. Background on the study: Every patient in dose escalation had hepatocellular carcinoma, melanoma, renal cell or head and neck cancer. Points from the study as a whole: The expanded peripheral T cells' antigen specificity was not determined.

Of note for this clone: The antigen remains undetermined.

Repertoires were generated with immunoSEQ multiplex PCR, while TCRdb's copy carries only in-frame clones and drops some. The sample contains 90,000 or so clones, roughly 87% of which appear only once. Autoimmune disease history or systemic immunosuppression meant exclusion. Per the germline V gene, CDR1 is MNHNS and CDR2 is SASEGT. There are 14 residues in the CDR3. V lost 4 bases and J lost 7, with 13 bases in between. The clonotype comes from an adult with an advanced solid tumor such as melanoma, head and neck, liver or kidney cancer. The J gene is TRBJ1-4, the V gene TRBV6-1, with D possibly matching TRBD1 (6 bases). Material: CD4+ or CD8+ T cells sorted from blood, obtained in a trial of the OX40 agonist ivuxolimab. The DNA for the CDR3 is TGTGCCAGCAGTGCGGGGGGGCGCGGTGAAAAACTGTTTTTT. Residues: CASSAGGRGEKLFF.